One sample yielded the 11 T cell receptor beta chains listed below, sequenced in a study of blood T cell repertoires in COVID-19. Some clones are missing from TCRdb's copy, which holds only in-frame ones; the method was immunoSEQ multiplex PCR. The repertoire holds roughly 300,000 clones, about four fifths seen once, with roughly a tenth in the top ten. The material sequenced was peripheral blood. Every receptor here comes from a woman aged 50 to 60 who had recovered from COVID-19.

This clone was picked up one time. Within the sample, other DNA sequences also encode this same CDR3. This chain uses TRBV29-1 with TRBJ2-5, with 7 nucleotides matching TRBD2. The CDR3 runs to 12 residues. CDR1 and CDR2 from the germline V gene are SQVTM and ANQGSEA. The ends lost 0 bases at V and 5 bases at J; junction bases unmatched: 0. CDR3 region: CSVEELAETQYF. Here the CDR3 DNA reads TGCAGCGTTGAAGAACTAGCGGAGACCCAGTACTTC.

V gene TRBV28 combines with J gene TRBJ2-4; a weak D match, TRBD2 (5 bases). The CDR3 runs 16 residues. Trimming stripped 5 bases from V and 0 bases from J, with 14 bases between. Germline V gene lookup returns CDR1 MDHEN and CDR2 SYDVKM. This CDR3 is CASSTDRELAKNIQYF. DNA of the CDR3: TGTGCCAGCAGTACCGACCGGGAATTAGCCAAAAACATTCAGTACTTC.

The chain recombines TRBV28 with TRBJ2-7; 8 bases are a match to TRBD2. Germline V gene lookup returns CDR1 MDHEN and CDR2 SYDVKM. The CDR3 spans 17 residues. The V gene end was trimmed by 6 bases and the J gene end by 0 bases; junction bases not matched to a gene: 13. The chain's CDR3 is CASRPRGGTKSSYEQYF. For the CDR3, the DNA is TGTGCCAGCAGACCCCGGGGGGGGACTAAGAGCTCCTACGAGCAGTACTTC.

V and J are TRBV24-1 and TRBJ1-2; TRBD1 might be the D (5 bases). Germline V gives CDR1 KGHDR, CDR2 SFDVKD. With 12 bases removed from V and 4 bases from J, the gap between germline ends came to 17 bases. This CDR3 has 13 residues. The chain's CDR3 is CAPDRRLAYGYTF. The CDR3 DNA reads TGTGCCCCTGACAGACGACTTGCCTATGGCTACACCTTC.

DNA of the CDR3: TGTGCCAGCAGTGTTGTAGCGGGTGTACAAGAGACCCAGTACTTC. This translates into CASSVVAGVQETQYF. The chain combines TRBV28 with TRBJ2-5; 7 positions agree with TRBD2. This CDR3 has 15 amino acids. The germline gives CDR1 MDHEN, CDR2 SYDVKM. V lost 5 bases, J lost 2 bases, and 8 bases stayed unmatched.

This chain uses TRBV7-9 with TRBJ1-3; 10 nucleotides align to TRBD1. CDR3 size: 19 residues. Germline V gives CDR1 SEHNR, CDR2 FQNEAQ (reference sequence). The V segment lost 4 bases and the J segment 4 bases; nucleotides outside the gene matches: 16. The CDR3 DNA is TGTGCCAGCAGCTCACCGGGACAGGGGATCCAAGGTGTCGGAAACACCATATATTTT. As protein: CASSSPGQGIQGVGNTIYF.

V and J are TRBV30 and TRBJ1-3; maybe TRBD1 (5 bases). Germline lookup yields CDR1 GTSNPN and CDR2 SVGIG (reference sequence). Trimming shortened V by 2 bases and J by 7 bases, and 9 bases separated the two germline ends. The length of the CDR3 is 12 residues. The CDR3 region is CAWSPGINTIYF. The DNA for the CDR3 is TGTGCCTGGAGTCCAGGGATCAACACCATATATTTT. Full variable domain (missing parts from reference TRBV30 and TRBJ1-3): SQTIHQWPATLVQPVGSPLSLECTVEGTSNPNLYWYRQAAGRGLQLLFYSVGIGQISSEVPQNLSASRPQDRQFILSSKKLLLSDSGFYLCAWSPGINTIYFGEGSWLTVV.

V and J are TRBV20-1 and TRBJ1-5; D remains unclear. The CDR3 contains 14 residues. Germline values: CDR1 DFQATT, CDR2 SNEGSKA (reference sequence). Trimming stripped 3 bases from V and 0 bases from J, with 9 bases between. The CDR3 is CSASIGNSNQPQHF. For the CDR3, the DNA is TGCAGTGCTAGTATCGGGAATAGCAATCAGCCCCAGCATTTT.

The genes are TRBV7-7 and TRBJ1-4; a weak D match, TRBD1 (5 bases). The CDR3 is 15 residues long. Germline V gene sequence: CDR1 SSHAT, CDR2 FNYEAQ (reference sequence). V was cut by 2 bases and J by 5 bases, with 12 bases left in between. The CDR3 nucleotides are TGTGCCAGCAGCTTATCCGGACGGACAAATGAAAAACTGTTTTTT. It encodes CASSLSGRTNEKLFF.

V gene TRBV7-2 combines with J gene TRBJ2-3; 8 bases are a match to TRBD2. The V gene end was trimmed by 5 bases and the J gene end by 3 bases; junction bases not matched to a gene: 16. Germline V CDR1 and CDR2: SGHTA, FQGNSA. The CDR3 extends over 18 amino acids. The CDR3 bases are TGTGCCAGCAGCGCTCGGGGGGGTAGCGGAGGGATAACAGATACGCAGTATTTT. Its translation: CASSARGGSGGITDTQYF.

The chain uses TRBV5-6 and TRBJ1-3; D gene uncertain. This CDR3 has 13 amino acids. V was clipped by 4 bases and J by 1 base, with 6 bases between them. Germline CDR1 reads SGHDT; CDR2 reads YYEEEE. The CDR3 nucleotides read TGTGCCAGCAGCGGGAGTTCTGGAAACACCATATATTTT. Translated, it gives CASSGSSGNTIYF.